The table lists the clone carrying this TCR beta chain with a count of one. The antigen remains unidentified. TCRdb's copy holds only in-frame clones and misses some; the assay was immunoSEQ multiplex PCR. The sample lists roughly 86,000 clones; approximately 84% were seen once. This sample was taken from a study of T cells in localized non-small cell lung cancer. General study points: Compared with tumor, uninvolved adjacent lung displayed greater T cell clonality, ranking highest overall. The appearance of a median approximately 60 of the top 100 tumor clones was seen in adjacent lung.

The origin of this receptor is a man aged 40 to 69 with stage I lung adenocarcinoma. Source: peripheral blood, taken before any cancer treatment.

The CDR3 DNA reads TGTGCCAGTAGTAGGGGGACGCAGGCGACTGAAGCTTTCTTT. Protein product: CASSRGTQATEAFF. The chain links TRBV19 to TRBJ1-1, with D possibly being TRBD1 (5 bases). V lost 4 bases to trimming and J lost 5 bases, with 14 bases between them. From germline, CDR1 is LNHDA and CDR2 SQIVND (reference sequence). CDR3 size: 14 residues.